These 18 T cell receptor beta chains originate from one sample sequenced in a study of Ad26.COV2.S vaccination and SARS-CoV-2 variants. Libraries were prepared by immunoSEQ multiplex PCR; TCRdb keeps only in-frame clonotypes and omits some of them. Of under 500,000 clones detected, roughly 90% appear once; the ten largest clones hold 1.5% to 2%. Documented treatment: over 15 received Ad26.COV2.S at low or high dose, single or two shots; a few received placebo; per-sample allocation not given. Day 63 after the first vaccine or placebo injection was the time point for sampling. The starting material was peripheral blood, obtained in a trial of Ad26.COV2.S vaccine versus placebo. These receptor sequences come from a person between 18 and 65 years old who received the Ad26.COV2.S COVID-19 vaccine or a placebo.

In nucleotides, the CDR3 is TGCGCCAGCAGTGATAAAGGGGTGGGAGAGCAGTACTTC. Translation gives CASSDKGVGEQYF. The chain has TRBV10-1 and TRBJ2-7; the D gene is possibly TRBD1 (5 bases). Trimming pared 3 bases from V and 7 bases from J, leaving 13 bases between. The CDR3 has 13 amino acids. Germline V CDR1 and CDR2: WNHNN, SYGVQD (reference sequence).

The V gene is TRBV2, the J gene TRBJ1-2; 8 bases are a match to TRBD1. CDR3 length: 18 residues. The junction had 19 bases not matched to a gene; V was cut back by 6 bases and J by 4 bases. Germline V gene sequence: CDR1 SNHLY, CDR2 FYNNEI. CDR3 DNA sequence: TGTGCCAGCAGACTTACGGCCGGGACAGGCAGCGTTCTCTATGGCTACACCTTC. It yields the protein CASRLTAGTGSVLYGYTF.

V usage is TRBV6-2 or TRBV6-3 and J usage is TRBJ1-5, with 7 bases fitting TRBD1. The CDR3 has 16 amino acids. Per the germline V gene, CDR1 is MNHEY and CDR2 is SVGEGT. With 1 base clipped from V and 3 bases from J, the junction kept 6 bases outside the gene matches. The CDR3, as DNA: TGTGCCAGCAGTTACTGGAGAGGGGGCCCCAATCAGCCCCAGCATTTT. Protein: CASSYWRGGPNQPQHF.

Remarks on this clone: The junction departs from germline at one end; a sequencing error may be responsible. The chain carries TRBV7-9 and TRBJ1-4; D is perhaps TRBD1 (5 bases). The CDR3 totals 16 residues. CDR1 is SEHNR and CDR2 is FQNEAQ in the germline V gene (reference sequence). CDR3 residues: CASTLEGTLTNEKLFF. As DNA, the CDR3 is TGTGCCAGCACCTTAGAAGGGACGCTCACTAATGAAAAACTGTTTTTT.

This clone was seen a single time. The V gene is TRBV11-2, the J gene TRBJ2-7; D possibly uses TRBD1 or TRBD2 (6 bases each). The CDR3 spans 15 residues. Germline CDR1 is SGHAT and CDR2 is FQNNGV. V dropped 3 bases and J dropped 3 bases, with 15 bases sitting between them. CDR3 sequence (DNA): TGTGCCAGCAGCTTTTTAACGGGGGCCCACTACGAGCAGTACTTC. Encoded protein: CASSFLTGAHYEQYF.

The chain links TRBV28 to TRBJ2-2; D is unresolved. This CDR3 spans 11 amino acids. Germline V gene data show CDR1 as MDHEN and CDR2 as SYDVKM. V lost 6 bases and J lost 7, with 6 bases in between. Written as DNA, the CDR3 is TGTGCCAGCAGCCGCCGCGGGGAGCTGTTTTTT. Protein sequence: CASSRRGELFF.

This chain links TRBV5-1 with TRBJ2-7; D gene unclear. V gave up 0 bases and J gave up 5 bases, with 6 bases separating them. The CDR3 is 12 residues long. Germline assignment: CDR1 SGHRS and CDR2 YFSETQ. In DNA form, the CDR3 reads TGCGCCAGCAGCTTGGCTTCGGACGAGCAGTACTTC. It is translated as CASSLASDEQYF.

The rearrangement links TRBV5-4 to TRBJ1-1, with D unclear. The germline V gene encodes CDR1 SGHNT and CDR2 YYREEE (reference sequence). The CDR3 consists of 11 residues. The V gene lost 0 bases and the J gene lost 5 bases, with 2 bases spanning the gap. Here the CDR3 DNA reads TGTGCCAGCAGCTTGGAGACTGAAGCTTTCTTT. Its protein product is CASSLETEAFF. Full variable domain (outside the CDR3, taken from reference TRBV5-4 and TRBJ1-1): ETGVTQSPTHLIKTRGQQVTLRCSSQSGHNTVSWYQQALGQGPQFIFQYYREEENGRGNFPPRFSGLQFPNYSSELNVNALELDDSALYLCASSLETEAFFGQGTRLTVV.

J is TRBJ2-4 and V is TRBV9; the D is unclear. Germline values: CDR1 SGDLS, CDR2 YYNGEE. The CDR3 spans 11 residues. V was trimmed by 0 bases and J by 6 bases, leaving 1 base between them. The CDR3 loop reads CASSVGNIQYF. The CDR3 nucleotides read TGTGCCAGCAGCGTAGGAAACATTCAGTACTTC.

The chain links TRBV9 to TRBJ2-5, with a tentative D call TRBD2 (6 bases). Looked up from germline, CDR1 is SGDLS and CDR2 is YYNGEE. Trimming shortened V by 0 bases and J by 5 bases, and 11 bases separated the two germline ends. This CDR3 is 14 amino acids long. DNA for the CDR3: TGTGCCAGCAGCGTAGGAGTAGCGGAGGAGACCCAGTACTTC. Protein sequence: CASSVGVAEETQYF.

This clone came up a few times. The chain joins TRBV7-9 to TRBJ2-7, with D maybe TRBD1 (5 bases). CDR3 length: 15 residues. Germline lookup yields CDR1 SEHNR and CDR2 FQNEAQ (reference sequence). Trimming shortened V by 5 bases and J by 2 bases, and 16 bases separated the two germline ends. CDR3 DNA sequence: TGTGCCAGCAGCCCCAGTTCAGGGTGGACCTACGAGCAGTACTTC. It encodes CASSPSSGWTYEQYF.

A single count supports this clone. This sequence joins TRBV5-4 and TRBJ2-3, with 11 nucleotides matching TRBD2. Germline V CDR1 and CDR2: SGHNT, YYREEE (reference sequence). The junction had 9 bases not matched to a gene; V was cut back by 5 bases and J by 7 bases. The CDR3 is made up of 15 amino acids. In DNA form, the CDR3 reads TGTGCCAGCAGATCCTTAGCGGGGGGGCGATATACGCAGTATTTT. Protein product: CASRSLAGGRYTQYF.

V gene TRBV7-2 combines with J gene TRBJ1-2; the D gene is possibly TRBD1 (6 bases). Trimming pared 5 bases from V and 3 bases from J, leaving 19 bases between. The CDR3 runs 16 residues. Germline V gene lookup returns CDR1 SGHTA and CDR2 FQGNSA. The CDR3, as DNA: TGTGCCAGCAGCCAAAGGGCTGGGACATACGACTATGGCTACACCTTC. It specifies CASSQRAGTYDYGYTF.

This chain connects TRBV6-5 to TRBJ2-4; 9 bases are a match to TRBD2. This CDR3 comprises 13 residues. Trimming cost V 6 bases and J 5 bases; bases outside gene matches: 2. Germline CDR1 reads MNHEY; CDR2 reads SVGAGI. CDR3 nucleotide sequence: TGTGCCAGCAGCGAGCGGGGGGAAAACATTCAGTACTTC. It translates to CASSERGENIQYF.

V and J are TRBV18 and TRBJ1-1; D not resolved. The CDR3 runs to 17 residues. From germline, CDR1 is KGHSH and CDR2 LQKENI. Trimming cost V 2 bases and J 0 bases, with 16 bases left between them. Here the CDR3 reads CASSPLEGSMMNTEAFF. CDR3 nucleotides: TGTGCCAGCTCACCATTAGAGGGTTCAATGATGAACACTGAAGCTTTCTTT.

This clone was observed a single time. The gene calls are TRBV5-1 and TRBJ2-3; a possible D gene is TRBD1 (5 bases). V lost 5 bases and J 2 bases, leaving 12 bases between the germline ends. The CDR3 runs to 14 residues. CDR1 SGHRS and CDR2 YFSETQ come from the germline V gene. The CDR3 nucleotides are TGCGCCAGCAGAAGTACAGGAGCCACAGATACGCAGTATTTT. Amino acids: CASRSTGATDTQYF. Full variable domain (missing parts from reference TRBV5-1 and TRBJ2-3): KAGVTQTPRYLIKTRGQQVTLSCSPISGHRSVSWYQQTPGQGLQFLFEYFSETQRNKGNFPGRFSGRQFSNSRSEMNVSTLELGDSALYLCASRSTGATDTQYFGPGTRLTVL.

This clone was observed once. The rearrangement uses TRBV4-1 and TRBJ2-7, with no clear D. Germline CDR1 is MGHRA and CDR2 is YSYEKL. The CDR3 is 16 residues long. V lost 0 bases and J 0 bases, leaving 12 bases between the germline ends. The CDR3 sequence is CASSQEVSLSSYEQYF. Written as DNA, the CDR3 is TGCGCCAGCAGCCAAGAAGTCAGTTTGAGCTCCTACGAGCAGTACTTC.

A single count supports this clone. The chain combines TRBV18 with TRBJ1-1; 7 nucleotides agree with TRBD1. CDR3 size: 15 residues. The V gene's germline CDR1 is KGHSH and CDR2 LQKENI. V was clipped by 5 bases and J by 3 bases; unmatched bases: 9. CDR3 nucleotide sequence: TGTGCCAGCTCAACTCAGCCCAGGGGGGACACTGAAGCTTTCTTT. Translating gives CASSTQPRGDTEAFF.